This T cell receptor beta chain was captured in a study of T-cell reconstitution after alpha-beta-depleted transplantation in children. At least ten counts were recorded for this clonotype. Its target is unknown. A TCRbeta library incorporating unique molecular identifiers was prepared. A single record per CDR3 protein comes from TCRdb applying MiXCR to the PCR reads. Altogether 200,000 to 250,000 distinct CDR3 sequences are present, about 7% being singletons, with the ten largest covering more than 5.5%. General study points: Surviving recipient T cells and intrathymic progenitors accounted for some patients' high TCRbeta diversity at day 60. The study reportedly traced alpha-beta T cells about two months after transplant to several hundred expanded graft clones. Counts and diversity of T cells one year after transplant came mostly from newly produced T cells.

The TCR was taken from a boy between 2 and 10 years old with acute lymphoblastic leukemia, due to receive a stem cell transplant. Specimen: PBMCs, collected before TCRalphabeta/CD19-depleted stem cell transplant.

CDR3 coding DNA: TGCGCCAGCAGCTCCGGGACTAGCGGCCCCACAGATACGCAGTATTTT. It is translated as CASSSGTSGPTDTQYF. V usage is TRBV5-1 and J usage is TRBJ2-3; TRBD2 aligns across 11 bases. CDR1 SGHRS and CDR2 YFSETQ come from the germline V gene. The V gene end was trimmed by 3 bases and the J gene end by 2 bases; junction bases not matched to a gene: 5. CDR3 length equals 16 residues.